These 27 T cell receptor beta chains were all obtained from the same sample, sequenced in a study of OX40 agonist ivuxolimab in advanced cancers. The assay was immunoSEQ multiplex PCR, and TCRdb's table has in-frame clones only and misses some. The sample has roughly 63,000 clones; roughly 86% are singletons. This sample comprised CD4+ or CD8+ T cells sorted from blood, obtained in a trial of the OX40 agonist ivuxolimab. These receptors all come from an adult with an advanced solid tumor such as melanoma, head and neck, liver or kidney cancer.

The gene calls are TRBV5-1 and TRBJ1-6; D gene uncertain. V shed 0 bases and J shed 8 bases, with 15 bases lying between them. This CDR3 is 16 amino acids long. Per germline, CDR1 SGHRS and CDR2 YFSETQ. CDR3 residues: CASSLGRSLAHSPLHF. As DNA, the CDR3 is TGCGCCAGCAGCTTGGGTCGATCTCTGGCGCATTCACCCCTCCACTTT.

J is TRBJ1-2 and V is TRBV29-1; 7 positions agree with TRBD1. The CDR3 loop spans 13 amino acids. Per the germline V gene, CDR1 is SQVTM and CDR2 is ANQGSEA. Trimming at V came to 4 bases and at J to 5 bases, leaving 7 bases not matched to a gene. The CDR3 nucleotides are TGCAGCGTTGGGATCGGGACAGCTTATGGCTACACCTTC. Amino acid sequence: CSVGIGTAYGYTF.

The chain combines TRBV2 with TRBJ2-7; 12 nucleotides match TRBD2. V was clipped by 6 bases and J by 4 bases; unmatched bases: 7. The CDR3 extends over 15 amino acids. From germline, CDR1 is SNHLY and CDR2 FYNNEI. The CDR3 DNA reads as TGTGCCAGCAGATACCAACTAGCGGGGGGTTACGAGCAGTACTTC. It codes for CASRYQLAGGYEQYF.

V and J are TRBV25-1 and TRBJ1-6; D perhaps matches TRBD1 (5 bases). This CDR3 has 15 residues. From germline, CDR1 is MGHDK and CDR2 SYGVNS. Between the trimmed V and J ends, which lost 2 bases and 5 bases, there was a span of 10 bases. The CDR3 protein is CASSEAARDNSPLHF. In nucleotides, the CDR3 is TGTGCCAGCAGTGAAGCTGCCAGGGATAATTCACCCCTCCACTTT.

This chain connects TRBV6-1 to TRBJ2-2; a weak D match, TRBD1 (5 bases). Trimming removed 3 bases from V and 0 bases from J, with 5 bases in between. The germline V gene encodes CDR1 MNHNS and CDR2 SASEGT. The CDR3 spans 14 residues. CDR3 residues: CASSEGPNTGELFF. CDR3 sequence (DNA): TGTGCCAGCAGTGAGGGGCCGAACACCGGGGAGCTGTTTTTT.

CDR3 nucleotide sequence: TGTGCCACCAGCAGAGTAGGGGGTAGCACAGATACGCAGTATTTT. It yields the protein CATSRVGGSTDTQYF. The chain combines TRBV15 with TRBJ2-3; perhaps TRBD1 as D (6 bases). The CDR3 loop spans 15 amino acids. Germline V gene lookup returns CDR1 LNHNV and CDR2 YYDKDF (reference sequence). V was pared by 1 base and J by 0 bases, with 8 bases between.

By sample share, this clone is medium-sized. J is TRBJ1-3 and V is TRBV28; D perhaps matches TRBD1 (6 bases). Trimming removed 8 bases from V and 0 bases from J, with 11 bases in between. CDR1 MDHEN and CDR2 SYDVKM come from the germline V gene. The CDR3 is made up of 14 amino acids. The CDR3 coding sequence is TGTGCCAGCTCTCGGGGGGCCTCTGGAAACACCATATATTTT. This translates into CASSRGASGNTIYF.

CDR3 bases: TGTGCCAGCAGCTTGGGGGACCCCGGAAGGGCAGATACGCAGTATTTT. Its translation is CASSLGDPGRADTQYF. The chain employs TRBV5-4 and TRBJ2-3, with D perhaps matching TRBD1 or TRBD2 (5 bases each). With 0 bases removed from V and 4 bases from J, the gap between germline ends came to 15 bases. Germline loops: CDR1 SGHNT, CDR2 YYREEE (reference sequence). This CDR3 contains 16 residues.

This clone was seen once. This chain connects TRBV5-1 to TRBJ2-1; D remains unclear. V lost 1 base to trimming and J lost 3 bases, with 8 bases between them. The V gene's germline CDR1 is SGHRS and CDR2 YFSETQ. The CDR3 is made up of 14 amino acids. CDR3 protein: CASSLRVNYNEQFF. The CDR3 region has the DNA TGCGCCAGCAGCTTGCGGGTCAACTACAATGAGCAGTTCTTC.

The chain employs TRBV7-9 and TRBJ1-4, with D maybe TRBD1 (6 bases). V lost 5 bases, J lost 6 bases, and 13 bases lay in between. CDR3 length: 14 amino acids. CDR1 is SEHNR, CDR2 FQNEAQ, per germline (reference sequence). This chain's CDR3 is CASSPRGLDEKLFF. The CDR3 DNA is TGTGCCAGCAGCCCCCGGGGGCTTGATGAAAAACTGTTTTTT.

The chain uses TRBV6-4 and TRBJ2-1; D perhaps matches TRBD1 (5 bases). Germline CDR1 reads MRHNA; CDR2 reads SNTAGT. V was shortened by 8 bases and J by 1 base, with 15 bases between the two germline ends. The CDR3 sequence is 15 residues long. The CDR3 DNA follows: TGTGCCAGCGCGAAGGGTACAGGATCCTACAATGAGCAGTTCTTC. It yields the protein CASAKGTGSYNEQFF.

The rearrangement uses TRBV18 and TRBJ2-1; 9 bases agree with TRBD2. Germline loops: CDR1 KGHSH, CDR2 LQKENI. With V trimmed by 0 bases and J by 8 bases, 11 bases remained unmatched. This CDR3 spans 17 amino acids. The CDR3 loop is CASSPPLPSGVWDEQFF. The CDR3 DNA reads TGTGCCAGCTCACCACCGTTGCCTAGCGGGGTCTGGGATGAGCAGTTCTTC.

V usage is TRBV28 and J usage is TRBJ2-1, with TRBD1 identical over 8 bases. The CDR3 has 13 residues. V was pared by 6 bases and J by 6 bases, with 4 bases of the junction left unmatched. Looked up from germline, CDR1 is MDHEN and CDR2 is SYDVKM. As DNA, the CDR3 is TGTGCCAGCAGGACGGACAGGGTCAATGAGCAGTTCTTC. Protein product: CASRTDRVNEQFF.

CDR3 nucleotides: TGTGCCAGCTCACCACCGACAGCGGGGGCGCGGTTCTTC. This sequence encodes CASSPPTAGARFF. V and J are TRBV18 and TRBJ2-1; 8 nucleotides align to TRBD2. Germline CDR1 reads KGHSH; CDR2 reads LQKENI. Trimming removed 0 bases from V and 15 bases from J; junction bases left unmatched: 7. The CDR3 extends over 13 amino acids.

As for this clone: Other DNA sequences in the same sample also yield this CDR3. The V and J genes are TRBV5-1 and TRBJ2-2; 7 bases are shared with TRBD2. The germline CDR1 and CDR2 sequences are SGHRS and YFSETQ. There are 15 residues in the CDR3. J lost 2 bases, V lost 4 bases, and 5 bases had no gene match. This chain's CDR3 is CASSPLAVNTGELFF. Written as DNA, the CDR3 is TGCGCCAGCAGCCCCCTAGCGGTTAACACCGGGGAGCTGTTTTTT.

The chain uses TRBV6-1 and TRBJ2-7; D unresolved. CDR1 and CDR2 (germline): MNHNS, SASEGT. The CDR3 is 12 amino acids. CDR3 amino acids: CGSARLGLEQYF. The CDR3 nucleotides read TGTGGATCAGCCCGCCTGGGTTTGGAGCAGTACTTC.

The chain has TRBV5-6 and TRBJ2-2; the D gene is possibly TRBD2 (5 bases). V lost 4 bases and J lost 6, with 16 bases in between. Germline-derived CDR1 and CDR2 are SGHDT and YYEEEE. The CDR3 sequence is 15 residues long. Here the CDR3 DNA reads TGTGCCAGCAGCCCGTCCCCTTTGAGGGCCGGGGAGCTGTTTTTT. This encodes CASSPSPLRAGELFF. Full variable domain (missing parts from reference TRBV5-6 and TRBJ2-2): DAGVTQSPTHLIKTRGQQVTLRCSPKSGHDTVSWYQQALGQGPQFIFQYYEEEERQRGNFPDRFSGHQFPNYSSELNVNALLLGDSALYLCASSPSPLRAGELFFGEGSRLTVL.

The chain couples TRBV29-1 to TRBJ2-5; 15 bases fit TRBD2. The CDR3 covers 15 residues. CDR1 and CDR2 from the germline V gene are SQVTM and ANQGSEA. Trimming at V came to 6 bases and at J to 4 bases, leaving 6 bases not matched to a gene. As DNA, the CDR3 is TGCAGCGTGGCCCGGACTAGCGGGGGGGGAGAGACCCAGTACTTC. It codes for CSVARTSGGGETQYF.

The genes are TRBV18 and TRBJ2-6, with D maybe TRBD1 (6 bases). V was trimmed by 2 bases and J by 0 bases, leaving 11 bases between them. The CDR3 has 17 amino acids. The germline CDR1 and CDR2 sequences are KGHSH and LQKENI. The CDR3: CASSPRDNHSGANVLTF. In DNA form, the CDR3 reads TGTGCCAGCTCACCAAGGGACAACCACTCTGGGGCCAACGTCCTGACTTTC.

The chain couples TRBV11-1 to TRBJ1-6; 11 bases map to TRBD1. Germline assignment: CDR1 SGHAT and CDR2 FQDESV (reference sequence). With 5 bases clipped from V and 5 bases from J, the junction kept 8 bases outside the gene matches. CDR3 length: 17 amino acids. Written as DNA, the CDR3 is TGTGCCAGCAGCGCACAAGGGACAGGGGGGCATAATTCACCCCTCCACTTT. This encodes CASSAQGTGGHNSPLHF. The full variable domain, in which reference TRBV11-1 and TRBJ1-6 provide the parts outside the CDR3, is EAEVAQSPRYKITEKSQAVAFWCDPISGHATLYWYRQILGQGPELLVQFQDESVVDDSQLPKDRFSAERLKGVDSTLKIQPAELGDSAMYLCASSAQGTGGHNSPLHFGNGTRLTVT.

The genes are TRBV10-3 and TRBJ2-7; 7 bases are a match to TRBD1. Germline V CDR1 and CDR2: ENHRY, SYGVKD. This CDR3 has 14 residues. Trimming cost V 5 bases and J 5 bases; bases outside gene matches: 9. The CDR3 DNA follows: TGTGCCATCAGTAGGGACAGCCGAGCGGACGAGCAGTACTTC. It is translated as CAISRDSRADEQYF.

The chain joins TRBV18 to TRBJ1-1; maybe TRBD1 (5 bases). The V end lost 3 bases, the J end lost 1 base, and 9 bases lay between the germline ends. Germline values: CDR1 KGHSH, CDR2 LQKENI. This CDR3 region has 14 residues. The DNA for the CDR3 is TGTGCCAGCTCACCGAACGGGGGGAACACTGAAGCTTTCTTT. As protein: CASSPNGGNTEAFF.

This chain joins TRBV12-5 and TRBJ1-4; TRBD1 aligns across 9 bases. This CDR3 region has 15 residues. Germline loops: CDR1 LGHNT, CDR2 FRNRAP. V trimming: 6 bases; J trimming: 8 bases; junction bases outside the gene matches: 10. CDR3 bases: TGTGCTAGTGGCTTCGGGACAGGGTTGGTAGAAAAACTGTTTTTT. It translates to CASGFGTGLVEKLFF. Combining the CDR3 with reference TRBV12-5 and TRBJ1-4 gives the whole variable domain DARVTQTPRHKVTEMGQEVTMRCQPILGHNTVFWYRQTMMQGLELLAYFRNRAPLDDSGMPKDRFSAEMPDATLATLKIQPSEPRDSAVYFCASGFGTGLVEKLFFGSGTQLSVL.

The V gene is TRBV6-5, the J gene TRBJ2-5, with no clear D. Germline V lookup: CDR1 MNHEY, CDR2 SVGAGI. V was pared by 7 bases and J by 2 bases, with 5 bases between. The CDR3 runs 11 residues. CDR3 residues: CASKRQETQYF. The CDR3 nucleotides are TGTGCCAGCAAAAGGCAAGAGACCCAGTACTTC.

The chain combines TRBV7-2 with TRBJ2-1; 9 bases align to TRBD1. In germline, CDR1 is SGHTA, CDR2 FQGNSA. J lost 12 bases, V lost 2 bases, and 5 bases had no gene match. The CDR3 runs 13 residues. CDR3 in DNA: TGTGCCAGCAGCTTACGGGACAGGGATGGGCAGTTCTTC. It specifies CASSLRDRDGQFF.

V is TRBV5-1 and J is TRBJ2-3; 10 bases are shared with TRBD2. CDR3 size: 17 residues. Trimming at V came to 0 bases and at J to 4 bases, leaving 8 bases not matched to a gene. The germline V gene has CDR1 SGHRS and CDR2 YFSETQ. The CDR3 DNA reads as TGCGCCAGCAGCTTGGCCTATAGCGGGGGGTTCTCAGATACGCAGTATTTT. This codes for CASSLAYSGGFSDTQYF.

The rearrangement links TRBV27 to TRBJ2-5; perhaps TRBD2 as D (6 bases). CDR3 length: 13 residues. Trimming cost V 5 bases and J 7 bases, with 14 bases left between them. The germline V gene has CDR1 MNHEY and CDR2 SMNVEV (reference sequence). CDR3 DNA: TGTGCCAGCAGTCCCAGACTAGTCGGGACCCAGTACTTC. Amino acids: CASSPRLVGTQYF.